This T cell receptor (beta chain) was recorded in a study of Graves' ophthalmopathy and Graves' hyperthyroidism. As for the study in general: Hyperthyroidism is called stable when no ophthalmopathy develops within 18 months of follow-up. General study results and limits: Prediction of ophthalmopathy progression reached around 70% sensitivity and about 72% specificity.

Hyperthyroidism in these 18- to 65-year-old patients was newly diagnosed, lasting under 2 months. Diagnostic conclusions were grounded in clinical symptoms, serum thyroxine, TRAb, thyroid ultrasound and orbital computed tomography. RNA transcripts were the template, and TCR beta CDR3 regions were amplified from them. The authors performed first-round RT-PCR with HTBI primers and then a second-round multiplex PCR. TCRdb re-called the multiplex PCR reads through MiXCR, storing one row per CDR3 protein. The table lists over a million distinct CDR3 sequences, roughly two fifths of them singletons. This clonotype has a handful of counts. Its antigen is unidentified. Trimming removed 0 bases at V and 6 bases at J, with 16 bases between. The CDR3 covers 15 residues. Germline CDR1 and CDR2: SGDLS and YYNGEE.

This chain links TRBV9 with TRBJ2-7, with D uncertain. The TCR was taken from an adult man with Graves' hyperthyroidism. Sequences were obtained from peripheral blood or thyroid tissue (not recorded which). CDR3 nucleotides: TGTGCCAGCAGCGTAGATTGGGGAATTGTTTCCGAGCAGTACTTC. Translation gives CASSVDWGIVSEQYF.